A single sample is the source of the 30 T cell receptor beta chains below, sequenced in a study of T cells in Graves' hyperthyroidism and ophthalmopathy. TCR beta CDR3 regions were amplified from RNA. HTBI primers drove first-round RT-PCR of the TCR CDR3. TCRdb re-called the multiplex PCR reads with MiXCR, one entry per CDR3 protein. The repertoire holds roughly 180,000 distinct CDR3 sequences, with over 15% as singletons. Sequenced input: blood. These receptors came from a woman aged 50 to 65 with Graves' hyperthyroidism.

This clonotype was recorded many times. The V call is TRBV14, the J call TRBJ1-1; D is perhaps TRBD1 (6 bases). The CDR3 covers 14 residues. The germline V and J ends were trimmed by 3 bases and 1 base, with 9 bases remaining between them. Per germline, CDR1 SGHDN and CDR2 FVKESK. The chain's CDR3 is CASSQGGQNTEAFF. Written as DNA, the CDR3 is TGTGCCAGCAGCCAGGGGGGACAGAACACTGAAGCTTTCTTT.

This clonotype was seen ten or more times. The chain is built from TRBV25-1 and TRBJ2-7, with D perhaps given as TRBD1 or TRBD2 (5 bases each). Between the trimmed V and J ends, which lost 5 bases and 2 bases, there was a span of 13 bases. This CDR3 has 14 residues. Germline lookup yields CDR1 MGHDK and CDR2 SYGVNS. The CDR3 loop reads CASSPRDGAYEQYF. In DNA, the CDR3 is TGTGCCAGCAGTCCCCGGGACGGAGCCTACGAGCAGTACTTC.

There are many counts of this clonotype. The chain carries TRBV28 and TRBJ1-6, with unresolved D. The V gene's germline CDR1 is MDHEN and CDR2 SYDVKM. The CDR3 runs 18 residues. Trimming shortened V by 8 bases and J by 0 bases, and 20 bases separated the two germline ends. CDR3 protein: CASRRTLVSSSYNSPLHF. As DNA, the CDR3 is TGTGCCAGCCGTAGAACCTTAGTCTCTAGCTCCTATAATTCACCCCTCCACTTT. Full variable domain (missing parts from reference TRBV28 and TRBJ1-6): DVKVTQSSRYLVKRTGEKVFLECVQDMDHENMFWYRQDPGLGLRLIYFSYDVKMKEKGDIPEGYSVSREKKERFSLILESASTNQTSMYLCASRRTLVSSSYNSPLHFGNGTRLTVT.

This clonotype was seen repeatedly, ten times or more. The V and J genes are TRBV7-9 and TRBJ2-1; 9 bases are shared with TRBD2. Trimming removed 8 bases from V and 3 bases from J; junction bases left unmatched: 5. The CDR3 consists of 14 residues. Germline CDR1 is SEHNR and CDR2 is FQNEAQ (reference sequence). CDR3 amino acids: CASHGTSFYNEQFF. CDR3 nucleotide sequence: TGTGCCAGCCACGGGACTAGCTTCTACAATGAGCAGTTCTTC.

This clonotype was detected only a few times. The chain combines TRBV7-2 with TRBJ1-5; 10 positions agree with TRBD1. V trimming: 1 base; J trimming: 1 base; junction bases outside the gene matches: 4. Germline CDR1 SGHTA, CDR2 FQGNSA. The CDR3 has 17 amino acids. CDR3 sequence: CASSLVGTGASNQPQHF. The CDR3 DNA sequence: TGTGCCAGCAGCTTAGTTGGGACAGGGGCAAGCAATCAGCCCCAGCATTTT.

This clonotype was picked up many times. The J gene is TRBJ2-2, the V gene TRBV5-1; D remains unclear. The CDR3 covers 13 residues. The ends were cut back, 3 bases at V and 4 bases at J, with 7 bases in the middle. Germline CDR1 and CDR2: SGHRS and YFSETQ. CDR3: CASSSQLTGELFF. In nucleotides, the CDR3 is TGCGCCAGCAGCTCCCAGCTCACCGGGGAGCTGTTTTTT.

This clonotype was counted many times. The chain uses TRBV7-2 and TRBJ1-1, with 11 bases identical to TRBD1. V lost 5 bases and J lost 4; bases outside the gene matches: 6. The CDR3 runs 15 residues. CDR1 is SGHTA, CDR2 FQGNSA, per germline. DNA of the CDR3: TGTGCCAGCAGCCAGAGGACAGGGGGCACCACTGAAGCTTTCTTT. Translating it yields CASSQRTGGTTEAFF.

There are a few counts of this clonotype. The chain is built from TRBV7-3 and TRBJ1-1, with D uncertain. This CDR3 has 14 amino acids. V lost 5 bases and J lost 0, with 10 bases in between. Germline lookup yields CDR1 SGHTA and CDR2 FQGTGA. The CDR3 here is CASSPVNMNTEAFF. CDR3 bases: TGTGCCAGCAGCCCCGTTAATATGAACACTGAAGCTTTCTTT.

This clonotype was observed many times. J is TRBJ1-5 and V is TRBV4-1; D is undetermined. With 3 bases removed from V and 4 bases from J, the gap between germline ends came to 13 bases. Germline values: CDR1 MGHRA, CDR2 YSYEKL. This CDR3 is 15 amino acids long. The CDR3 DNA sequence: TGCGCCAGCAGCCAGGGCACACGCGGTAATCAGCCCCAGCATTTT. Encoded protein: CASSQGTRGNQPQHF.

This clonotype has only one observation. The chain employs TRBV19 and TRBJ2-6; the match to TRBD1 covers 12 bases. The V gene's germline CDR1 is LNHDA and CDR2 SQIVND (reference sequence). There are 15 residues in the CDR3. V shed 9 bases and J 2 bases; nucleotides not matched to a gene: 2. This CDR3 is CASWDRGPGANVLTF. CDR3 coding DNA: TGTGCCAGCTGGGACAGGGGGCCTGGGGCCAACGTCCTGACTTTC. Filled out from reference TRBV19 and TRBJ2-6, the complete variable domain reads DGGITQSPKYLFRKEGQNVTLSCEQNLNHDAMYWYRQDPGQGLRLIYYSQIVNDFQKGDIAEGYSVSREKKESFPLTVTSAQKNPTAFYLCASWDRGPGANVLTFGAGSRLTVL.

This clonotype was counted only a few times. The CDR3: CASSQASGLGNTIYF. In DNA form, the CDR3 reads TGTGCCAGCAGCCAAGCCTCAGGGTTGGGAAACACCATATATTTT. The chain has TRBV3-1 and TRBJ1-3; the D gene is possibly TRBD1 (5 bases). The CDR3 consists of 15 residues. V was clipped by 1 base and J by 4 bases, with 11 bases between them. The germline CDR1 and CDR2 sequences are LGHDT and YNNKEL (reference sequence).

The table lists this clonotype with many counts. V gene TRBV24-1 combines with J gene TRBJ1-2; no definite D call. The CDR3 runs 15 residues. Germline lookup yields CDR1 KGHDR and CDR2 SFDVKD. The germline V and J ends were trimmed by 2 bases and 3 bases, with 12 bases remaining between them. The CDR3 protein is CATSDSTETYYGYTF. CDR3 sequence (DNA): TGTGCCACCAGTGATTCGACCGAAACTTACTATGGCTACACCTTC.

The V and J genes are TRBV11-1 and TRBJ2-2; perhaps TRBD2 as D (5 bases). Germline CDR1 SGHAT, CDR2 FQDESV (reference sequence). The V end was cut by 5 bases, the J end by 6 bases, with 19 bases between. The CDR3 loop spans 16 amino acids. This CDR3 reads CASSPGTSIFPGELFF. The CDR3 DNA follows: TGTGCCAGCAGCCCAGGCACTAGTATATTCCCCGGGGAGCTGTTTTTT.

This clonotype was seen many times. The chain combines TRBV6-1 with TRBJ1-4; 8 bases match TRBD1. V shed 6 bases, J shed 1 base, and the junction held 7 bases outside the gene matches. This CDR3 spans 16 amino acids. Germline loops: CDR1 MNHNS, CDR2 SASEGT. The CDR3 DNA is TGTGCCAGCAGCAGACAGGGGTACGGAACTAATGAAAAACTGTTTTTT. Its translation is CASSRQGYGTNEKLFF.

J is TRBJ1-5 and V is TRBV19; D uncertain. The ends were cut back, 3 bases at V and 0 bases at J, with 3 bases in the middle. There are 13 residues in the CDR3. Germline V gene data show CDR1 as LNHDA and CDR2 as SQIVND (reference sequence). The CDR3 nucleotides are TGTGCCAGTAGTATTACTAGCAATCAGCCCCAGCATTTT. It encodes CASSITSNQPQHF.

The chain links TRBV7-2 to TRBJ2-3, with TRBD2 matching over 14 bases. V shed 4 bases, J shed 3 bases, and the junction held 15 bases outside the gene matches. The CDR3 covers 20 residues. In germline, CDR1 is SGHTA, CDR2 FQGNSA. CDR3 amino acids: CASSSPRTTSGGARTDTQYF. The CDR3, as DNA: TGTGCCAGCAGCTCTCCCCGTACGACTAGCGGGGGGGCCCGTACAGATACGCAGTATTTT.

This clonotype was picked up many times. This chain connects TRBV5-1 to TRBJ2-7; 12 nucleotides line up with TRBD1. The V gene end was trimmed by 4 bases and the J gene end by 4 bases; junction bases not matched to a gene: 6. Per the germline V gene, CDR1 is SGHRS and CDR2 is YFSETQ. The CDR3 sequence is 15 residues long. CDR3 in DNA: TGCGCCAGCAGCCGGGGGGGACAGGGGGCTTACGAGCAGTACTTC. This gives the protein CASSRGGQGAYEQYF. Combining the CDR3 with reference TRBV5-1 and TRBJ2-7 gives the whole variable domain KAGVTQTPRYLIKTRGQQVTLSCSPISGHRSVSWYQQTPGQGLQFLFEYFSETQRNKGNFPGRFSGRQFSNSRSEMNVSTLELGDSALYLCASSRGGQGAYEQYFGPGTRLTVT.

This clonotype has at least ten counts. This chain connects TRBV20-1 to TRBJ2-7; no clear D. Trimming stripped 5 bases from V and 5 bases from J, with 25 bases between. The germline gives CDR1 DFQATT, CDR2 SNEGSKA (reference sequence). CDR3 length: 16 residues. In DNA form, the CDR3 reads TGCAGTGCTGGAGTTTACCAAGGTCCCCGTTTGGACGAGCAGTACTTC. Protein product: CSAGVYQGPRLDEQYF.

This clonotype appeared many times. The chain employs TRBV6-1 and TRBJ2-1, with 8 nucleotides matching TRBD1. The ends lost 5 bases at V and 7 bases at J; junction bases unmatched: 7. Per the germline V gene, CDR1 is MNHNS and CDR2 is SASEGT. CDR3 length: 14 residues. The chain's CDR3 is CASSSPQGANEQFF. CDR3 coding DNA: TGTGCCAGCAGTTCCCCTCAGGGGGCAAATGAGCAGTTCTTC.

This clonotype was seen many times. The V and J genes are TRBV7-9 and TRBJ1-1; a possible D gene is TRBD1 (5 bases). This CDR3 region has 14 residues. The germline CDR1 and CDR2 sequences are SEHNR and FQNEAQ (reference sequence). The V end lost 9 bases, the J end lost 1 base, and 15 bases lay between the germline ends. CDR3 region: CASRGRPTNTEAFF. The CDR3 nucleotides are TGTGCCAGTCGGGGACGGCCAACGAACACTGAAGCTTTCTTT.

This clonotype was counted ten times or more. The genes are TRBV5-5 and TRBJ2-7; 9 bases are a match to TRBD2. Germline CDR1 reads SGHKS; CDR2 reads YYEKEE (reference sequence). There are 15 residues in the CDR3. The trim removed 3 bases at V and 2 bases at J, leaving 6 bases unmatched. This CDR3 reads CASSSLSGGPYEQYF. CDR3 in DNA: TGTGCCAGCAGCTCGTTGAGCGGGGGGCCCTACGAGCAGTACTTC.

This clonotype was detected a few times. The rearrangement joins TRBV4-1 to TRBJ1-1; the D gene is possibly TRBD1 (6 bases). This CDR3 contains 16 residues. CDR1 is MGHRA and CDR2 is YSYEKL in the germline V gene. Trimming removed 0 bases from V and 3 bases from J, with 14 bases in between. The CDR3 here is CASSQDRRQEDTEAFF. The CDR3 DNA reads TGCGCCAGCAGCCAAGATAGACGACAGGAGGACACTGAAGCTTTCTTT.

This clonotype was counted only a few times. The chain couples TRBV4-1 to TRBJ2-1; possibly TRBD2 for D (5 bases). The CDR3 length is 13 residues. V lost 4 bases, J lost 8 bases, and 12 bases lay in between. CDR1 and CDR2 (germline): MGHRA, YSYEKL. The CDR3 spells CASSRKTRDEQFF. The CDR3 DNA follows: TGCGCCAGCAGCCGTAAAACGAGGGATGAGCAGTTCTTC.

This clonotype was detected ten times or more. This chain links TRBV20-1 with TRBJ1-1, with D hard to call. Trimming took off 3 bases at V and 8 bases at J, with 16 bases between the two ends. The CDR3 is made up of 13 amino acids. Germline CDR1 DFQATT, CDR2 SNEGSKA (reference sequence). CDR3 protein: CSAREVNHVEAFF. Here the CDR3 DNA reads TGCAGTGCTAGGGAGGTCAATCACGTAGAAGCTTTCTTT.

This rearrangement joins TRBV19 to TRBJ1-1; TRBD1 aligns across 8 bases. V was clipped by 3 bases and J by 3 bases; unmatched bases: 9. Germline V lookup: CDR1 LNHDA, CDR2 SQIVND (reference sequence). The CDR3 sequence is 16 residues long. The DNA of the CDR3 is TGTGCCAGTAGTATTAGGGGGACAGGCGCGCACACTGAAGCTTTCTTT. Amino acids: CASSIRGTGAHTEAFF. Full variable domain (outside the CDR3, taken from reference TRBV19 and TRBJ1-1): DGGITQSPKYLFRKEGQNVTLSCEQNLNHDAMYWYRQDPGQGLRLIYYSQIVNDFQKGDIAEGYSVSREKKESFPLTVTSAQKNPTAFYLCASSIRGTGAHTEAFFGQGTRLTVV.

The CDR3 is CASTLGGRVGTDTQYF. CDR3 sequence (DNA): TGTGCCAGCACCCTGGGTGGGAGGGTAGGCACAGATACGCAGTATTTT. The rearrangement joins TRBV3-1 to TRBJ2-3, with 7 bases matching TRBD2. V gave up 7 bases and J gave up 1 base; unmatched junction bases: 11. Per germline, CDR1 LGHDT and CDR2 YNNKEL (reference sequence). The CDR3 has 16 amino acids.

V usage is TRBV20-1 and J usage is TRBJ2-1, with TRBD1 matching 11 bases. The V segment lost 1 base and the J segment 0 bases; nucleotides outside the gene matches: 2. The CDR3 is 16 residues long. CDR1 is DFQATT and CDR2 is SNEGSKA in the germline V gene (reference sequence). The CDR3: CSARVGTGGSYNEQFF. DNA for the CDR3: TGCAGTGCTAGAGTTGGGACAGGGGGCTCCTACAATGAGCAGTTCTTC.

Many counts were recorded for this clonotype. The V and J genes are TRBV20-1 and TRBJ2-7; D perhaps matches TRBD1 (5 bases). CDR1 and CDR2 (germline): DFQATT, SNEGSKA (reference sequence). The CDR3 is made up of 13 amino acids. With 0 bases removed from V and 0 bases from J, the gap between germline ends came to 6 bases. The CDR3 nucleotides read TGCAGTGCTAGAGAGGACATCTCCTACGAGCAGTACTTC. Translation gives CSAREDISYEQYF.

This clonotype was recorded many times. The chain combines TRBV5-1 with TRBJ2-6; D is unclear. CDR3 length equals 17 residues. Germline lookup yields CDR1 SGHRS and CDR2 YFSETQ. The germline V and J ends were trimmed by 0 bases and 0 bases, with 10 bases remaining between them. DNA of the CDR3: TGCGCCAGCAGCTTGGCCCCACCTAACTCTGGGGCCAACGTCCTGACTTTC. Translation: CASSLAPPNSGANVLTF.

This chain connects TRBV3-1 to TRBJ2-1; a weak D match, TRBD2 (5 bases). The germline CDR1 and CDR2 sequences are LGHDT and YNNKEL (reference sequence). The CDR3 totals 17 residues. V was shortened by 4 bases and J by 7 bases, with 23 bases between the two germline ends. CDR3 sequence: CASSRMGGLGGGNEQFF. CDR3 DNA sequence: TGTGCCAGCAGCCGTATGGGCGGACTCGGCGGCGGGAATGAGCAGTTCTTC.